The 17 T cell receptor beta chains in this list originate from one sample, sequenced in a study of identical twins. TCRdb called the 5' RACE reads again in MiXCR, with one record for every CDR3 protein. In the table there are hundreds of thousands of distinct CDR3 sequences, 8.6% of which are singletons. These data were likewise used in another study, on yellow fever vaccine responses in identical twins.

The specimen sequenced was PBMCs. These receptor sequences come from a woman between 18 and 29 years old in good health.

The chain has TRBV5-5 and TRBJ2-5; TRBD1 matches 10 bases. Looked up from germline, CDR1 is SGHKS and CDR2 is YYEKEE (reference sequence). The CDR3 spans 18 residues. The V and J ends lost 3 bases and 4 bases, in that order; junction bases with no gene match: 15. This CDR3 reads CASSYSPARQGAGETQYF. The CDR3 DNA reads TGTGCCAGCAGCTATTCCCCGGCGAGACAGGGGGCCGGAGAGACCCAGTACTTC.

This clonotype was observed a handful of times. The chain joins TRBV6-2 or TRBV6-3 to TRBJ2-7, with 7 positions matching TRBD2. The J segment lost 2 bases and the V segment lost 0 bases, leaving 4 bases of the junction unmatched. Per germline, CDR1 MNHEY and CDR2 SVGEGT. The CDR3 extends over 15 amino acids. For the CDR3, the DNA is TGTGCCAGCAGTTACTCGAGCGGGGTACCCTACGAGCAGTACTTC. It translates to CASSYSSGVPYEQYF.

The rearrangement uses TRBV19 and TRBJ2-1; D is uncertain. CDR1 is LNHDA and CDR2 is SQIVND in the germline V gene (reference sequence). There are 12 residues in the CDR3. Between the trimmed V and J ends, which lost 3 bases and 7 bases, there was a span of 7 bases. The CDR3 here is CASSIAFNEQFF. CDR3 DNA sequence: TGTGCCAGTAGTATCGCCTTTAATGAGCAGTTCTTC.

This clonotype occurred many times. The rearrangement joins TRBV12-3 or TRBV12-4 to TRBJ1-2; D unclear. V gave up 3 bases and J gave up 6 bases, with 17 bases separating them. The CDR3 covers 15 residues. CDR3 sequence: CASSLKGGSVDGYTF. The CDR3 DNA is TGTGCCAGCAGTTTGAAGGGTGGGTCGGTGGATGGCTACACCTTC.

The V and J genes are TRBV2 and TRBJ2-2; D unresolved. CDR3 size: 15 residues. V gave up 0 bases and J gave up 0 bases, with 5 bases separating them. Germline V gene data show CDR1 as SNHLY and CDR2 as FYNNEI. The CDR3 protein is CASSEAKSNTGELFF. CDR3 sequence (DNA): TGTGCCAGCAGTGAAGCGAAGTCGAACACCGGGGAGCTGTTTTTT.

The chain has TRBV13 and TRBJ2-7; D uncertain. Looked up from germline, CDR1 is PRHDT and CDR2 is FYEKMQ (reference sequence). Trimming removed 0 bases at V and 5 bases at J, with 8 bases between. There are 13 residues in the CDR3. Here the CDR3 reads CASSLGLEDEQYF. CDR3 in DNA: TGTGCCAGCAGCTTAGGGCTCGAAGACGAGCAGTACTTC.

This clonotype occurred many times. The V call is TRBV5-1, the J call TRBJ2-2, with TRBD1 identical over 8 bases. Trimming removed 3 bases from V and 7 bases from J; junction bases left unmatched: 5. Germline CDR1 is SGHRS and CDR2 is YFSETQ. The CDR3 runs 14 residues. The CDR3 coding sequence is TGCGCCAGCAGCTCCGGACAGGGCTTCGGGGAGCTGTTTTTT. This codes for CASSSGQGFGELFF.

This chain uses TRBV29-1 with TRBJ2-4; tentative D call: TRBD1 (5 bases). Per the germline V gene, CDR1 is SQVTM and CDR2 is ANQGSEA. The CDR3 is 14 amino acids. The ends were cut back, 6 bases at V and 4 bases at J, with 16 bases in the middle. The CDR3 protein is CSVGVGNLKNIQYF. The CDR3 nucleotides are TGCAGCGTAGGGGTTGGTAATTTGAAAAACATTCAGTACTTC. Full variable domain (missing parts from reference TRBV29-1 and TRBJ2-4): SAVISQKPSRDICQRGTSLTIQCQVDSQVTMMFWYRQQPGQSLTLIATANQGSEATYESGFVIDKFPISRPNLTFSTLTVSNMSPEDSSIYLCSVGVGNLKNIQYFGAGTRLSVL.

This clonotype was seen ten or more times. V and J are TRBV15 and TRBJ2-5, with D perhaps TRBD2 (6 bases). This CDR3 region has 14 residues. Germline loops: CDR1 LNHNV, CDR2 YYDKDF (reference sequence). V was pared by 1 base and J by 4 bases, with 10 bases between. The CDR3 loop is CATSRAGARETQYF. The CDR3 nucleotides read TGTGCCACCAGCAGAGCGGGAGCAAGAGAGACCCAGTACTTC.

This clonotype was found a few times. This chain uses TRBV4-3 with TRBJ2-6; D gene ambiguous. CDR1 is LGHNA and CDR2 is YSLEER in the germline V gene. With 1 base removed from V and 2 bases from J, the gap between germline ends came to 12 bases. The CDR3 covers 17 residues. CDR3 DNA: TGCGCCAGCAGCCAAGGTTGGAGTGGGGCTGGGGCCAACGTCCTGACTTTC. Encoded protein: CASSQGWSGAGANVLTF.

In this sample, this clonotype turned up a few times. V and J are TRBV27 and TRBJ2-3; D remains unclear. The germline V gene has CDR1 MNHEY and CDR2 SMNVEV (reference sequence). The V and J ends lost 8 bases and 4 bases respectively, with 25 bases between them. CDR3 length: 17 residues. CDR3 region: CASSNRIGPLTADTQYF. The CDR3 DNA follows: TGTGCCAGCTCAAACCGTATCGGTCCCCTTACGGCAGATACGCAGTATTTT.

This clonotype was recorded many times. The chain couples TRBV20-1 to TRBJ2-3; D ambiguous. The germline V gene encodes CDR1 DFQATT and CDR2 SNEGSKA (reference sequence). The V and J ends lost 1 base and 5 bases respectively, with 13 bases between them. This CDR3 is built from 14 residues. Here the CDR3 DNA reads TGCAGTGCTAGAGGTGGACCCGTGGGAGATACGCAGTATTTT. It is translated as CSARGGPVGDTQYF.

This clonotype came up a few times. The V gene is TRBV29-1, the J gene TRBJ1-2, with 10 positions matching TRBD1. Germline V gene data show CDR1 as SQVTM and CDR2 as ANQGSEA. This CDR3 has 14 amino acids. The trim removed 4 bases at V and 4 bases at J, leaving 6 bases unmatched. The CDR3 DNA is TGCAGCGTTGTTGGGACAGGGGTAGGCTATGGCTACACCTTC. It translates to CSVVGTGVGYGYTF.

This clonotype was observed a few times. The V gene is TRBV11-3, the J gene TRBJ2-1; D possibly uses TRBD1 or TRBD2 (5 bases each). CDR3 length equals 12 residues. Trimming shortened V by 8 bases and J by 9 bases, and 14 bases separated the two germline ends. The germline V gene encodes CDR1 SGHNT and CDR2 YENEEA. In DNA form, the CDR3 reads TGTGCCAGCTCCGGGACCGAAGGTGAGCAGTTCTTC. Translating gives CASSGTEGEQFF.

This chain uses TRBV7-6 with TRBJ2-7; 9 nucleotides match TRBD2. Germline CDR1 is SGHVS and CDR2 is FNYEAQ. The CDR3 loop spans 15 amino acids. V lost 5 bases, J lost 1 base, and 6 bases stayed unmatched. CDR3 DNA sequence: TGTGCCAGCAGCCGACTAGCGGAACAGTCCTACGAGCAGTACTTC. Translation: CASSRLAEQSYEQYF.

This clonotype was counted only a few times. The junction differs from germline at one of its ends, possibly a read error. The rearrangement joins TRBV3-1 to TRBJ2-1, with 13 bases identical to TRBD2. CDR3 length: 18 residues. Germline V gene sequence: CDR1 LGHDT, CDR2 YNNKEL (reference sequence). In DNA form, the CDR3 reads TGTGCCTGCAGCCAAGGACTAGCGGGAGAGGGGTCCTACAATGAGCAGTTCTTC. It is translated as CACSQGLAGEGSYNEQFF.

This clonotype was counted a few times. The chain employs TRBV15 and TRBJ2-5, with D possibly TRBD2 on 5 matching bases. Germline values: CDR1 LNHNV, CDR2 YYDKDF (reference sequence). Trimming shortened V by 3 bases and J by 5 bases, and 13 bases separated the two germline ends. The CDR3 has 14 amino acids. The CDR3 coding sequence is TGTGCCACCAGCAGTGCCAGGCGCGGGGAGACCCAGTACTTC. Translated, it gives CATSSARRGETQYF.